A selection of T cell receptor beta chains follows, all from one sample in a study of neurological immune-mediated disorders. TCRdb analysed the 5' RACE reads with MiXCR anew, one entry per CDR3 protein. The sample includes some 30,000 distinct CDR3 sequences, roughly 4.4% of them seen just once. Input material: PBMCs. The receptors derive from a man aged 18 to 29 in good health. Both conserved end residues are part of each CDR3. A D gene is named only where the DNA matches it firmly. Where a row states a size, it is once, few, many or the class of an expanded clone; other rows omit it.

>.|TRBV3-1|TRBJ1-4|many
TGTGCCAGCAGCCAACGGGGTATAAGCGAAAAACTGTTTTTT
CASSQRGISEKLFF
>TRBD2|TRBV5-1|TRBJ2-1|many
TGCGCCAGCCAGCGGGGGGCCGACAATGAGCAGTTCTTC
CASQRGADNEQFF
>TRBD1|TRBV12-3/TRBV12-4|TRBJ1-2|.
TGTGCCACCTCGGACAGGGGACCCCTATATGGCTACACCTTC
CATSDRGPLYGYTF
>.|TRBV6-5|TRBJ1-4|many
TGTGCCAGCAGACCAGCAGGGACGGGTAATGAAAAACTGTTTTTT
CASRPAGTGNEKLFF
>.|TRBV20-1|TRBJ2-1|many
TGCAGTGCCCATCAGCCCAGCGCGGCCTACAATGAGCAGTTCTTC
CSAHQPSAAYNEQFF
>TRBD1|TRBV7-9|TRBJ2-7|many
TGTGCCAGCAGTTCCGACAGGGGGATTTCCTACGAGCAGTACTTC
CASSSDRGISYEQYF
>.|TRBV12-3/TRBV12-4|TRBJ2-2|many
TGTGCCAGCAGTTTTGGCGGGGGCCTTGTCGGGGAGCTGTTTTTT
CASSFGGGLVGELFF
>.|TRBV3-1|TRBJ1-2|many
TGTGCCAGCACTAACCGAAACTATGGCTACACCTTC
CASTNRNYGYTF
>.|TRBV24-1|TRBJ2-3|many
TGTGCCACCAGTGACCCCAAGGAAGCGGCCACAGATACGCAGTATTTT
CATSDPKEAATDTQYF
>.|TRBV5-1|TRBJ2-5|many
TGCGCCAGCAGCCCTCAGGGCGGCGAGACCCAGTACTTC
CASSPQGGETQYF
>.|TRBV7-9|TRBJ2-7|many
TGTGCCAGCAGCTTAGAACCCCGACCCTACGAGCAGTACTTC
CASSLEPRPYEQYF
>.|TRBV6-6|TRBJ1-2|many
TGTGCCAGCAGTCGCCGGGACACCATCCGCAACTATGGCTACACCTTC
CASSRRDTIRNYGYTF
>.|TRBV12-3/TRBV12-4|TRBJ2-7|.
TGTGCCAGCAGTTTCGCCGGGGACGGCAACTACGAGCAGTACTTC
CASSFAGDGNYEQYF
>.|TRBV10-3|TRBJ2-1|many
TGTGCCATCAGTGAGTCGTACGCCTCCGGAGCCTACAATGAGCAGTTCTTC
CAISESYASGAYNEQFF
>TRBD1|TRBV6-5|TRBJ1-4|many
TGTGCCAGCAGTGACCCTGGACAGGGGAGGAATGAAAAACTGTTTTTT
CASSDPGQGRNEKLFF
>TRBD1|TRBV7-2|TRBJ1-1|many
TGTGCCACCTACGGACAGGGGAACACTGAAGCTTTCTTT
CATYGQGNTEAFF
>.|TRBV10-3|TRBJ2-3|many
TGTGCCATCAGTGGCCGGACAGTTAGCACAGATACGCAGTATTTT
CAISGRTVSTDTQYF
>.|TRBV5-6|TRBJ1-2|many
TGTGCCAGCAGCTCCGGGACAAGCTATGGCTACACCTTC
CASSSGTSYGYTF
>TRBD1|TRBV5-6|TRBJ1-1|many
TGTGCCAGCAGCCGGGGATGGGACAGCTTGAACACTGAAGCTTTCTTT
CASSRGWDSLNTEAFF
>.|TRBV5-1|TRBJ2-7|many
TGCGCCAGCAGCGGGGTGGGTACCTACGAGCAGTACTTC
CASSGVGTYEQYF
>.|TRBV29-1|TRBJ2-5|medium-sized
TGCAGCGTTGAGTCTTGGGGGACTTTACAAGAGACCCAGTACTTC
CSVESWGTLQETQYF
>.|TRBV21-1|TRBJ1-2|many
TGTGCCAGCAGCAAATTCCCGGACTTCCGAAACTATGGCTACACCTTC
CASSKFPDFRNYGYTF
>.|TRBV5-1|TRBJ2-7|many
TGCGCCAGCAGCTTGGGGTCAGCCCCCTTCGAGCAGTACTTC
CASSLGSAPFEQYF
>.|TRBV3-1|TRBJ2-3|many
TGTGCCAGCAGCCCCCCCCCCGCTAGCGGCACAGATACGCAGTATTTT
CASSPPPASGTDTQYF
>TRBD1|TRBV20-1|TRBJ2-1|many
TGCAGTGCTAGAATACAGGGGCGGTTGGACAATGAGCAGTTCTTC
CSARIQGRLDNEQFF
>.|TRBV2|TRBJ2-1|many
TGTGCCAGCAGTGAAGCCCCGACTCGTGAGCAGTTCTTC
CASSEAPTREQFF
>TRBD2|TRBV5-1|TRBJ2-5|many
TGCGCCAGCAGCGGAGGGGGCGCGGGAGGGGAGACCCAGTACTTC
CASSGGGAGGETQYF
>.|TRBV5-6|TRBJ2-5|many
TGTGCCAGCAGCTTGTACAGGCAACTGACCCAGTACTTC
CASSLYRQLTQYF
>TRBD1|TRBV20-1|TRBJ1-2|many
TGCAGTGCTACCGGGACAGGGGCCTATGGCTACACCTTC
CSATGTGAYGYTF
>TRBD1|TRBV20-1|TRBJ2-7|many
TGCAGTGCTGCGGGACAGGCTGCCTACGAGCAGTACTTC
CSAAGQAAYEQYF
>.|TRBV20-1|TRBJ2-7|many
TGCAGTGCTAGTTACGGAGGGGGGTACGAGCAGTACTTC
CSASYGGGYEQYF
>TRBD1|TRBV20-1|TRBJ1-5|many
TGCAGTGCTAGCGACAACAGGGGGAATCAGCCCCAGCATTTT
CSASDNRGNQPQHF
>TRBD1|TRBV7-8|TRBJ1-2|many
TGTGCCAGCAGCGTCGGGACAGCCAACTATGGCTACACCTTC
CASSVGTANYGYTF
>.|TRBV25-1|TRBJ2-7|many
TGTGCCAGCAGTGGAGTAGGGACTGGGGTTTCCTACGAGCAGTACTTC
CASSGVGTGVSYEQYF
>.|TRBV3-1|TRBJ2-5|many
TGTGCCAGCAGCCAACGTTGGGGTCAAGAGACCCAGTACTTC
CASSQRWGQETQYF
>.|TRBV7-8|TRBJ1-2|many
TGTGCCAGCAGCTTAGGAGGTCAGACTTACTATGGCTACACCTTC
CASSLGGQTYYGYTF